This TCR beta chain was sequenced during a study of blood T cell repertoires in COVID-19 (dated by TCRdb to 2020 to 2022). In the study overall: Samples covering the acute and convalescent phases of COVID-19 were provided by collaborators in the United States, Italy and Spain. The dataset comprised deeply sampled blood TCRbeta repertoires from subjects exposed to, actively infected with, or recovered from COVID-19. The sample metadata nearly always contained a de-identified subject ID, COVID-19 status, age in years and sex. The samples were drawn from the first 160 participants of the ongoing ImmuneRACE study and from over 950 subjects provided by 6 global collaborators. HLA class I and class II types, where available, came from metadata supplied by the sample provider rather than from assay-based typing. The repertoires were made available in a free public database intended to serve as a resource for research on the immune response to SARS-CoV-2. The material from the prospective study consisted of cDNA or gDNA derived from T cells, B-cell-depleted T cells, or PBMCs.

General conclusions and limits of the study: The quantity of clinical and demographic metadata differed by source and by participant and was supplied without curation.

Of note for this clone: The target of this receptor is not known. Base qualities are not recorded, but no much larger clone differs from it by a single base.

Participants in the prospective study were enrolled through a virtual design, were aged about 18 to 100 years, and lived in some 24 United States geographic areas. In the prospective study, participants were assigned to cohorts based on the clinical history participants reported in a screening survey and a study questionnaire. ImmuneRACE Cohort 3 recovered participants were defined by two consecutive negative NP/OP PCR tests, healthcare professional clearance, or symptom resolution. Each participant in the prospective study had whole blood, serum and a nasopharyngeal or oropharyngeal swab collected by mobile phlebotomists. Participants in the prospective study had the option to provide additional blood draws and questionnaires over an approximately 2-month period. Before DNA extraction, prospective study blood samples were shipped either frozen or at room temperature. The immunoSEQ Assay, a bias-controlled multiplex PCR, was used to amplify TCRbeta CDR3 regions from genomic DNA. The original methods were these. Nucleated cell counts per sample were estimated from amplification of reference gene primers within the assay. To quantify the absolute abundance of each unique TCRbeta CDR3 rearrangement, sequence reads were collapsed and filtered. For each sample, productive Simpson clonality was calculated as the square root of Simpson's diversity index over productive rearrangements. TCRdb re-hosts the immuneACCESS table, in-frame sequences only. Its copies lack some clones; in the studies checked, an unresolved V gene accounts for under half of them, and the cause for the rest is not known. V, J and clone size reflect that table, while D and trimming were determined from the DNA. Recorded for this sample are approximately 300,000 clones; 70% to 90% of them occurred a single time. In total, the top ten clones hold more than 9% of the sample.

The germline V gene supplies CDR1 SNHLY and CDR2 FYNNEI. The CDR3, from cysteine to phenylalanine, totals 13 residues. The read is trimmed to its CDR3 DNA, 39 bases read in frame from base 1. V sheds 8 bases and J sheds 4 bases, leaving 12 bases between their ends. The receptor chain draws on TRBV2 and TRBJ2-1; TRBD1 might be the D gene, on 5 matching bases. Sequencing was done on a sample of PBMCs or T cells enriched from blood (not recorded which). This TCR derives from a woman between 18 and 29 years old who had recovered from COVID-19. Here is the DNA: TGTGCCAGCGTCAGACAGCCTTACAATGAGCAGTTCTTC. This translates into CASVRQPYNEQFF.